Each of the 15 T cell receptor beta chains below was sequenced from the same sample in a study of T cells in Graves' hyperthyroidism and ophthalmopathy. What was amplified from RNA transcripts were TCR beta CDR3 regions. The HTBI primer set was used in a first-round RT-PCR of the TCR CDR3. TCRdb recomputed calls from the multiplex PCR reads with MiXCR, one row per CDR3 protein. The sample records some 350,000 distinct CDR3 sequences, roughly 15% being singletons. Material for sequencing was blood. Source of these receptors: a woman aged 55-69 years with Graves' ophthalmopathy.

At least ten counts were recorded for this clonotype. CDR3 in DNA: TGTGCCAGCAGTCCCCCGGCAGGGGGTGAGCAGTTCTTC. Translating it yields CASSPPAGGEQFF. The gene calls are TRBV28 and TRBJ2-1; 7 bases match TRBD1. The ends lost 5 bases at V and 9 bases at J; junction bases unmatched: 7. Germline CDR1 MDHEN, CDR2 SYDVKM. The CDR3 is 13 amino acids.

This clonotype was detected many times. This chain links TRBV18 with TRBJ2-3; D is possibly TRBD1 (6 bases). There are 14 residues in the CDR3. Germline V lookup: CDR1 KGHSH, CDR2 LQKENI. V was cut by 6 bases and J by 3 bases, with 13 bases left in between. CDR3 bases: TGTGCCAGCTCCCCAACAGGGATTACAGATACGCAGTATTTT. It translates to CASSPTGITDTQYF.

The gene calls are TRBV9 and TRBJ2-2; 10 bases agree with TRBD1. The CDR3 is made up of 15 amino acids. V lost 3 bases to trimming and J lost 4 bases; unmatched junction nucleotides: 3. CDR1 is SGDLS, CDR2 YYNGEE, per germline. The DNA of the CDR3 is TGTGCCAGCAGCGGACAGGGGGCGCCCACCGGGGAGCTGTTTTTT. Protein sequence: CASSGQGAPTGELFF.

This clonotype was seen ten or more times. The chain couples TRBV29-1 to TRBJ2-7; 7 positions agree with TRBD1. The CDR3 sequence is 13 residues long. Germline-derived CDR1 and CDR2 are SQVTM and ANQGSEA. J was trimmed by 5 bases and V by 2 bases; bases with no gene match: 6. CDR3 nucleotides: TGCAGCGTTGAAAAACAGGGGACGGACGAGCAGTACTTC. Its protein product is CSVEKQGTDEQYF.

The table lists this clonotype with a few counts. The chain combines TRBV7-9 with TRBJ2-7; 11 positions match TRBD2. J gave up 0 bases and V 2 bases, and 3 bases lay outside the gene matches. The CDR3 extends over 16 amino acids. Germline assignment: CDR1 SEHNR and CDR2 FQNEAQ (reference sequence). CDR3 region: CASSLMGTSGSYEQYF. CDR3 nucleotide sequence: TGTGCCAGCAGCTTAATGGGGACTAGCGGCTCCTACGAGCAGTACTTC.

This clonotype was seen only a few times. CDR3 nucleotides: TGTGCCAGCAGTTGGGACAGGAGGAGGTACGAGCAGTACTTC. Translated: CASSWDRRRYEQYF. V is TRBV28 and J is TRBJ2-7; 8 nucleotides agree with TRBD1. The CDR3 sequence is 14 residues long. Germline V CDR1 and CDR2: MDHEN, SYDVKM. J was trimmed by 4 bases and V by 4 bases; bases with no gene match: 6.

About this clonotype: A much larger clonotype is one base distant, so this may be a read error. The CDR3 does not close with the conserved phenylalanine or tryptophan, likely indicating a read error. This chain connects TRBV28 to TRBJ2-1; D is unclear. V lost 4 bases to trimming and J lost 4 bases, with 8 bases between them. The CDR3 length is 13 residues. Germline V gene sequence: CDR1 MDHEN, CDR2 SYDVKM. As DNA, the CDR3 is TGTGCCAGCAGTTCCCCAGCTTACAATGAGCAGTTCTCC. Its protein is CASSSPAYNEQFS.

Here the CDR3 DNA reads TGTGCCAGCAGTCAAGAGGGAGGGGAAGCCAAAAACATTCAGTACTTC. Protein: CASSQEGGEAKNIQYF. The chain links TRBV6-1 to TRBJ2-4; TRBD2 aligns across 7 bases. The trim removed 5 bases at V and 0 bases at J, leaving 7 bases unmatched. CDR1 MNHNS and CDR2 SASEGT come from the germline V gene. The CDR3 has 16 residues.

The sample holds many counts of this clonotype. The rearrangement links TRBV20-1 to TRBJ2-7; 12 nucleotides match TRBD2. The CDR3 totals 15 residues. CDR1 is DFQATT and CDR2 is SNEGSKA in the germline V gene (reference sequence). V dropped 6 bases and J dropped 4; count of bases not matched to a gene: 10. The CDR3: CSALSGLAGEYEQYF. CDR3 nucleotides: TGCAGTGCACTGTCGGGACTAGCGGGCGAATACGAGCAGTACTTC.

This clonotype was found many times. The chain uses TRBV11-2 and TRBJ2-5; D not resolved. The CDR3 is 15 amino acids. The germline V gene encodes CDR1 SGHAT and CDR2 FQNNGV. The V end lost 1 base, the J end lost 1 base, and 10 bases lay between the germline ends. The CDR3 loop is CASSLATPGQETQYF. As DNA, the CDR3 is TGTGCCAGCAGCTTAGCTACTCCGGGCCAAGAGACCCAGTACTTC.

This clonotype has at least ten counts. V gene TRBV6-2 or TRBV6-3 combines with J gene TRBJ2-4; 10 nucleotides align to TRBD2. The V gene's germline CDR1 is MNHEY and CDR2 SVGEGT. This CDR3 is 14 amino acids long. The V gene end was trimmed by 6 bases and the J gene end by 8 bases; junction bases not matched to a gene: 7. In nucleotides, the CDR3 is TGTGCCAGCAGGGAAGGGACTAGCGTGGACATTCAGTACTTC. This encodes CASREGTSVDIQYF.

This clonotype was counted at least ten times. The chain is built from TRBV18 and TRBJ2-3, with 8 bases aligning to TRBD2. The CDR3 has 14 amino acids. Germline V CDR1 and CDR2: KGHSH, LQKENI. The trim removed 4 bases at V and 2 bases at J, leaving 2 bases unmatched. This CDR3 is CASSHSGVTDTQYF. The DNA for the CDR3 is TGTGCCAGCTCACATAGCGGGGTCACAGATACGCAGTATTTT.

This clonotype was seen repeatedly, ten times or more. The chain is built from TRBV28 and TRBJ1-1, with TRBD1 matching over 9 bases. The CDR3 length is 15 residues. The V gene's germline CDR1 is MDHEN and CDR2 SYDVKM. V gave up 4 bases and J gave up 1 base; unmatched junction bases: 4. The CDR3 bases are TGTGCCAGCAGTTCTTGGGACAGGGCGAACACTGAAGCTTTCTTT. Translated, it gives CASSSWDRANTEAFF.

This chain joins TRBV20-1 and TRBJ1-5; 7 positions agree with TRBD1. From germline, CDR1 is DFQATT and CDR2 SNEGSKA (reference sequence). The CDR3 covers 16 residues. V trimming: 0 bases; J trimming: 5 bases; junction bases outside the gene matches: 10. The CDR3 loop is CSAREPVGRGDQPQHF. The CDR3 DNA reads TGCAGTGCTAGAGAACCCGTCGGCAGGGGGGATCAGCCCCAGCATTTT.

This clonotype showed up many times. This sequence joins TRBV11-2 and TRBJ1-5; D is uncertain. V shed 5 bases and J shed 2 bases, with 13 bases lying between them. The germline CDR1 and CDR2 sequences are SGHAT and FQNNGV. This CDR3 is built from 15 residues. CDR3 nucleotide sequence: TGTGCCAGCAGCCTGGACGGCGAGGGCAATCAGCCCCAGCATTTT. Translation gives CASSLDGEGNQPQHF.